The sequence of this T cell receptor (beta chain) was determined in a study of T cells in Graves' hyperthyroidism and ophthalmopathy (dated by TCRdb to about 2019). About the full investigation: Peripheral blood was sampled at the time of initial diagnosis, prior to any treatment. A discovery cohort of about a hundred patients, approximately 44 with Graves' ophthalmopathy and 55 to 60 with stable Graves' hyperthyroidism, was used to find distinguishing TCR V-J signatures. Prospective prediction of ophthalmopathy was tested in an independent validation cohort consisting of 18 to 20 hyperthyroidism patients and around 17 patients who later progressed to ophthalmopathy. The 100 or so discovery patients were divided at random into training and test sets in a 7:3 ratio. Thyroid tissue and blood T-cell repertoires from roughly 6 Graves' hyperthyroidism patients were also compared in the study. After sampling, hyperthyroidism patients received methimazole starting at 30 mg daily, and ophthalmopathy patients received high-dose intravenous methylprednisolone. According to the paper, TCR Vbeta CDR3 sequencing was carried out on about 140 peripheral blood samples, which came from 40 to 45 ophthalmopathy, around 74 hyperthyroidism and roughly 17 progressor patients. Broader findings and caveats from the paper: No statistical method was used to set the sample size in advance, and investigators knew the group allocation. A model built on a 13 V-J signature distinguished ophthalmopathy from stable hyperthyroidism, reaching around 90% sensitivity and 81.08% specificity in cross-validation and 80%/75% in testing. In validation, the model predicted progression to ophthalmopathy with over 65% sensitivity and 72.22% specificity, a median of approximately 6.5 months before onset. Most expanded thyroid clonotypes (frequency above 0.001) were also found in blood, which suggests that blood repertoires may mirror thyroid immune responses.

Taken from the germline V gene, the CDR1 and CDR2 loops are MNHNS and SASEGT. From the cysteine through the phenylalanine, the CDR3 covers 15 amino acids. Here the CDR3 DNA is all that survives: 45 bases in frame from base 1. V is reduced by 5 bases and J by 3 bases, leaving a spacing of 16 bases between them. Graves' hyperthyroidism was defined as stable when no progression to ophthalmopathy occurred over 18 months of follow-up. Hyperthyroidism patients were newly diagnosed, had a disease duration of under 2 months, and were aged 18 to 65 years. Exclusion was applied to patients with uncontrolled infections, other autoimmune diseases, pregnancy or lactation. Diagnoses were based on clinical symptoms, serum thyroxine and TRAb, thyroid ultrasound and orbital computed tomography. PBMCs were isolated from more than 9 ml of fresh peripheral blood by Ficoll-Paque density gradient centrifugation. Total RNA was extracted with Trizol reagent, and quality was checked on an Agilent 2100 Bioanalyzer.

TCR beta CDR3 regions were amplified from RNA transcripts. The TCR CDR3 was subjected to a first round of RT-PCR using the HTBI primer set and the Qiagen OneStep RT-PCR kit. A second multiplex PCR round built the libraries, followed by size selection and purification. Libraries were sequenced paired-end with 100 bp reads on an Illumina HiSeq2000. On the authors' methods: SOAPnuke was used to process the raw data, throwing out any read that contained adapters or uncalled bases, had a mean Phred below 15, or lacked an exact constant-primer or identifier match. High-quality paired reads were merged with COPE v1.2.5, and unique nucleotide sequences were defined as clonotypes. Clonotypes were aligned to IMGT TRBV, TRBD and TRBJ reference segments using MiTCR v1.1. The analysis included only V-J combinations with a frequency above 0.0001, which together covered around 99% of the repertoires. The TCS score was defined as F50 (clonal expansion) divided by E x V (chaos), with BLOSUM62-based TCRdist calculated between CDR3 peptides within each V-J. Welch's t-statistics and random forest reduced just over 500 V-J features to under 15, which were used in a naive Bayes classifier (R e1071). TCRdb ran its own pipeline on the public reads, namely fastp trimming at Q25 and MiXCR clone calling, and kept in-frame beta chains. Rows matching on CDR3 protein sequence are summarized as one entry with the most common DNA and genes. The V and J calls were determined by TCRdb, not by the authors. This sample comprises some 770,000 distinct CDR3 sequences, around 17% of them detected only once. Roughly 8% of the sample rests with the top ten.

This clonotype was recorded at least ten times. The specificity of this receptor is unknown. Nothing much larger sits one base from this clone, and base qualities are not available. Sequenced sample: blood. The rearranged chain carries TRBV6-1 and TRBJ1-2; confidence is insufficient to name the D gene. The receptor was isolated from a man between 18 and 29 years old with Graves' hyperthyroidism. The bases read TGTGCCAGCAGTCCCAAGGGAGCGGTCCACTATGGCTACACCTTC. Translated, it gives CASSPKGAVHYGYTF.